Presented here are 7 T cell receptor beta chains from one specimen sequenced in a study of T cell responses to AZD1222 COVID-19 vaccine. Data came from immunoSEQ multiplex PCR; TCRdb stores just in-frame clones and leaves some out. The sample lists about 140,000 clones, 92% occurring once. The input for sequencing was peripheral blood, taken on day 0 of AZD1222 vaccination. These receptor sequences come from an adult in good health.

The chain couples TRBV27 to TRBJ1-5, with D possibly being TRBD1 (5 bases). Germline loops: CDR1 MNHEY, CDR2 SMNVEV (reference sequence). The CDR3 is 14 amino acids. Trimming removed 11 bases from V and 5 bases from J, with 19 bases in between. The CDR3 nucleotides read TGTGCCTCCCTAAGGGGCGGAGCTCATCAGCCCCAGCATTTT. Residues: CASLRGGAHQPQHF.

The CDR3 DNA reads TGTGCCAGCATGGGACAGGGAAGAGATACTGAAGCTTTCTTT. Translating it yields CASMGQGRDTEAFF. The V call is TRBV5-6, the J call TRBJ1-1; 9 nucleotides agree with TRBD1. This CDR3 spans 14 amino acids. The V and J ends lost 6 bases and 5 bases, in that order; junction bases with no gene match: 8. CDR1 and CDR2 (germline): SGHDT, YYEEEE. The full variable domain, with the rest looked up from reference TRBV5-6 and TRBJ1-1, is DAGVTQSPTHLIKTRGQQVTLRCSPKSGHDTVSWYQQALGQGPQFIFQYYEEEERQRGNFPDRFSGHQFPNYSSELNVNALLLGDSALYLCASMGQGRDTEAFFGQGTRLTVV.

This clone was counted a single time. The V call is TRBV5-4, the J call TRBJ2-1; TRBD2 agrees at 7 bases. The CDR3 contains 15 residues. CDR1 is SGHNT and CDR2 is YYREEE in the germline V gene (reference sequence). V gave up 4 bases and J gave up 7 bases; unmatched junction bases: 11. The CDR3: CASSEGGNVGNEQFF. CDR3 DNA: TGTGCCAGCAGCGAGGGAGGGAATGTTGGAAATGAGCAGTTCTTC.

The CDR3 is CASSLGGQSGYEPQHF. DNA of the CDR3: TGCGCCAGCAGCTTGGGAGGACAGTCCGGCTATGAGCCCCAGCATTTT. The V and J genes are TRBV5-1 and TRBJ1-5; TRBD1 is a possible D gene (6 bases). CDR3 length: 16 residues. The V gene's germline CDR1 is SGHRS and CDR2 YFSETQ. V shed 0 bases and J shed 8 bases, with 18 bases lying between them.

The gene calls are TRBV5-4 and TRBJ1-1; unclear D gene. Trimming stripped 3 bases from V and 3 bases from J, with 15 bases between. CDR3 size: 15 residues. Germline lookup yields CDR1 SGHNT and CDR2 YYREEE (reference sequence). CDR3 amino acids: CASSSPRRADTEAFF. The CDR3 DNA is TGTGCCAGCAGCTCCCCCAGGAGGGCCGACACTGAAGCTTTCTTT.

This clone was seen only a few times. The gene calls are TRBV11-2 and TRBJ2-7; 9 bases map to TRBD2. The CDR3 consists of 14 residues. J lost 4 bases, V lost 2 bases, and 3 bases had no gene match. Germline CDR1 and CDR2: SGHAT and FQNNGV. CDR3: CASSLQLAGYEQYF. The CDR3 bases are TGTGCCAGCAGCTTACAGCTAGCGGGATACGAGCAGTACTTC.

The rearrangement joins TRBV7-8 to TRBJ1-2; a possible D gene is TRBD1 (5 bases). The CDR3 is 15 residues long. From germline, CDR1 is SGHVS and CDR2 FQNEAQ. V gave up 2 bases and J gave up 2 bases, with 12 bases separating them. The CDR3 DNA follows: TGTGCCAGCAGCTTAACCAGGGCCGTAAACTATGGCTACACCTTC. It specifies CASSLTRAVNYGYTF.